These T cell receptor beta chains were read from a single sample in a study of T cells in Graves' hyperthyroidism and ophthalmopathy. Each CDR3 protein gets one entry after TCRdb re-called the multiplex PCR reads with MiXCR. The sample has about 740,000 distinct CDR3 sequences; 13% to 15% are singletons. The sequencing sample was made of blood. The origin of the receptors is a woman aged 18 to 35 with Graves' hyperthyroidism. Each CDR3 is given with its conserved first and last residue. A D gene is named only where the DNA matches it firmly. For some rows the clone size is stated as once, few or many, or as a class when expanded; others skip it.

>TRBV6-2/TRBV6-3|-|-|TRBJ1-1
TGTGCCAGCCGGTTATCCCCAGGGAAGGATGAAGCTTTCTTT
CASRLSPGKDEAFF
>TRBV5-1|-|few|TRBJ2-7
TGCGCCAGCAGCTTGGACCCCAACGCGAGCGAGCAGTACTTC
CASSLDPNASEQYF
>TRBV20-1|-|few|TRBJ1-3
TGCAGTGCTAGGGCTCTTCGCTCTGGAAACACCATATATTTT
CSARALRSGNTIYF
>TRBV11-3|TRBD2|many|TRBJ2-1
TGTGCCAGCGCTAGCGGATACAATGAGCAGTTCTTC
CASASGYNEQFF
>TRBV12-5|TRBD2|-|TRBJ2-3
TGTGCTAGTGGTTTGCCCACTTTTCTACCGGGACTAGCGGGAGTTCCAGATACGCAGTATTTT
CASGLPTFLPGLAGVPDTQYF
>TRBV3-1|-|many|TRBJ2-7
TGTGCCAGCAGCTATGTTTACCTCTCCTACGAGCAGTACTTC
CASSYVYLSYEQYF
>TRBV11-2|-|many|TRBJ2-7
TGTGCCGCTTCGAGGGGATCCTACGAGCAGTACTTC
CAASRGSYEQYF
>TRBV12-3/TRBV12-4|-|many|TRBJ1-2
TGTGCCAGCAGCCTCCGGGGCGTCTTAGTCGGCTACACCTTC
CASSLRGVLVGYTF
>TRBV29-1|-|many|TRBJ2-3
TGCAGCGTTGATACCGGGAAAGCAGATACGCAGTATTTT
CSVDTGKADTQYF
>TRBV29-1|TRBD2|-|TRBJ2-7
TGCAGCGTGCCCTCGGCGGGAGCGCCCCTGGGGCAGTACTTC
CSVPSAGAPLGQYF
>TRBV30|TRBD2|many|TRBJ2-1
TGTGCCTGGAGGACTAGCGGGAGTAAAAGGGATGAGCAGTTCTTC
CAWRTSGSKRDEQFF
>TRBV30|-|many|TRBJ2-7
TGTGCCTGGAGTGCCGGTGCGGCCCACGAGCAGTACTTC
CAWSAGAAHEQYF
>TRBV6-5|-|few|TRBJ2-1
TGTGCCAGCAGTTACAATGGCAATGAGCAGTTCTTC
CASSYNGNEQFF
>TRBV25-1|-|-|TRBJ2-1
TGTGCCAGCAGTGAATCTGGCGTACTGCAGTTCTTC
CASSESGVLQFF
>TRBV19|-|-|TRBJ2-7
TGTGCCAGTAGTATAGGGGGGGCGGTCTACGAGCAGTACTTC
CASSIGGAVYEQYF
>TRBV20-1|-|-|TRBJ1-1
TGCAGTGCTAGAGATCACATGAACACTGAAGCTTTCTTT
CSARDHMNTEAFF
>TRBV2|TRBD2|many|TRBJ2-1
TGTGCCAGCAGCCGGGAGGCCTACAATGAGCAGTTCTTC
CASSREAYNEQFF
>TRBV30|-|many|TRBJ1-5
TGTGCCTGGAGTGTACAGGGCCATCAGCCCCAGCATTTT
CAWSVQGHQPQHF
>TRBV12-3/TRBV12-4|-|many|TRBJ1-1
TGTGCCAGCAGTTTCGGGGGAAGCGGAGCTTTCTTT
CASSFGGSGAFF
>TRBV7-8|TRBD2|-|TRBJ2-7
TGTGCCAGCAGCGGTCCCGGCAGCGGGGACTACGAGCAGTACTTC
CASSGPGSGDYEQYF
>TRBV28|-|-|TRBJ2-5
TGTGCCAGCACCCGAGGGCAGTTAGGGGAGACCCAGTACTTC
CASTRGQLGETQYF
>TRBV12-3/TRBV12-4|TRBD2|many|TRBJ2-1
TGTGCCAGCAGTTTTAGCGGGAGGTACCCCTACAATGAGCAGTTCTTC
CASSFSGRYPYNEQFF
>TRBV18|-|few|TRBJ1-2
TGTGCCAGCTCATCGGGGGCAGGGGACTATGGCTACACCTTC
CASSSGAGDYGYTF
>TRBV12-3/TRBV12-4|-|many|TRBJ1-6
TGTGCCAGCAGGCCGACAGATTTTAATTCACCCCTCCACTTT
CASRPTDFNSPLHF
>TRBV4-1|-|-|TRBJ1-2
TGCGCCAGCAGCCAAGGGTTAATCCTTGGGGGGCGCGGTGGCTACACCTTC
CASSQGLILGGRGGYTF